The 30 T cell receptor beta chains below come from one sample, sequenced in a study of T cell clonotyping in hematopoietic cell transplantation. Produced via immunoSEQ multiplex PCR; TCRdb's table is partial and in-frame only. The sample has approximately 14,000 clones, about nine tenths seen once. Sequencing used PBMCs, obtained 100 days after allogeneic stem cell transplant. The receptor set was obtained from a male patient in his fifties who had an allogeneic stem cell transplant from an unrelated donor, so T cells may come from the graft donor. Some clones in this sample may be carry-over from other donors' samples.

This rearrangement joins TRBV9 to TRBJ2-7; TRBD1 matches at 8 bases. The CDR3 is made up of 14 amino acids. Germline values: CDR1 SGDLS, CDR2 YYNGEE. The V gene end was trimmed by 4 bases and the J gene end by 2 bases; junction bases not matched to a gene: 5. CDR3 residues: CASSPQGVPYEQYF. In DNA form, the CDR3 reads TGTGCCAGCAGCCCACAGGGGGTGCCCTACGAGCAGTACTTC.

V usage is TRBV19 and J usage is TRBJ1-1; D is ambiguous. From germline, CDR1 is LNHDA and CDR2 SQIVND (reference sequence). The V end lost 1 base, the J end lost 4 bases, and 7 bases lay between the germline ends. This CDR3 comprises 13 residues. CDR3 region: CASSIGSGTEAFF. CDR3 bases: TGTGCCAGTAGTATAGGTTCGGGCACTGAAGCTTTCTTT. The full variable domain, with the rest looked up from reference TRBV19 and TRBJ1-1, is DGGITQSPKYLFRKEGQNVTLSCEQNLNHDAMYWYRQDPGQGLRLIYYSQIVNDFQKGDIAEGYSVSREKKESFPLTVTSAQKNPTAFYLCASSIGSGTEAFFGQGTRLTVV.

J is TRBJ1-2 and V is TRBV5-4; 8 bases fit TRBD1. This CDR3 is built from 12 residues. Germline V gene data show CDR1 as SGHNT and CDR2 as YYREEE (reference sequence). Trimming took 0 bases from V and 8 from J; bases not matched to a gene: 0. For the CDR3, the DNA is TGTGCCAGCAGCTTGGACAGGGGGGGCTACACCTTC. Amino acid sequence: CASSLDRGGYTF.

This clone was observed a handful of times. The CDR3 here is CASSEGTSRTGELFF. DNA for the CDR3: TGTGCCAGCAGCGAGGGGACTTCGAGGACCGGGGAGCTGTTTTTT. The gene calls are TRBV11-3 and TRBJ2-2; tentatively, D is TRBD2 (6 bases). This CDR3 comprises 15 residues. Germline loops: CDR1 SGHNT, CDR2 YENEEA. V gave up 5 bases and J gave up 5 bases, with 15 bases separating them.

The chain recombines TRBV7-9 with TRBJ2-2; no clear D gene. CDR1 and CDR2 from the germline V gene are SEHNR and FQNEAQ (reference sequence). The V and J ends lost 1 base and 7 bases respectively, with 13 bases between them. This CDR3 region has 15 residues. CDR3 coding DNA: TGTGCCAGCAGCTTAGGACCCCCCCGGCACGGGGAGCTGTTTTTT. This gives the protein CASSLGPPRHGELFF.

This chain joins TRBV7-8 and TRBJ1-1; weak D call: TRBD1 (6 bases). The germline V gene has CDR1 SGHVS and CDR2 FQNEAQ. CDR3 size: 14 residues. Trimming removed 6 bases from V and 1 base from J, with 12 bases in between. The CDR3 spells CASSLDRSNTEAFF. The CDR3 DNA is TGTGCCAGCAGTCTTGACAGGTCGAACACTGAAGCTTTCTTT.

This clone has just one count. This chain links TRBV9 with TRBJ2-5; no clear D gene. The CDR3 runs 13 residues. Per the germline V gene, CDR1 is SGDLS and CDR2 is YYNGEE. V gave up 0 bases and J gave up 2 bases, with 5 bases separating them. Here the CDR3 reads CASSVGPQETQYF. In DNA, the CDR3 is TGTGCCAGCAGCGTAGGGCCACAAGAGACCCAGTACTTC.

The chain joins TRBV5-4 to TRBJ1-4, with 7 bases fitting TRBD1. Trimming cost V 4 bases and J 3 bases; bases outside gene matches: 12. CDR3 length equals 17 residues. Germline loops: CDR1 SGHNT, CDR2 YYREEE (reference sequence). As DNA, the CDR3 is TGTGCCAGCAGCGTGGGGCACAACAGGGGCCCTAATGAAAAACTGTTTTTT. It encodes CASSVGHNRGPNEKLFF.

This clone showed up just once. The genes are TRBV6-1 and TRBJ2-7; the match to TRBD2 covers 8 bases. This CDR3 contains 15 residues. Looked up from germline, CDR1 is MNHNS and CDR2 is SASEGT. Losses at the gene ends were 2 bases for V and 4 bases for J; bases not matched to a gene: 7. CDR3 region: CASSEMLAGVYEQYF. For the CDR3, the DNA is TGTGCCAGCAGTGAAATGCTAGCGGGTGTTTACGAGCAGTACTTC.

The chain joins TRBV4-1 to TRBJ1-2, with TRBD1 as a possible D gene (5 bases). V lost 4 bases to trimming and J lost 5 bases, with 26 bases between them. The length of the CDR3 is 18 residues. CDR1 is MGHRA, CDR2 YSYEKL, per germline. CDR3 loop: CASSPPQYRRAGSYGYTF. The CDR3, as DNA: TGCGCCAGCAGCCCCCCTCAATATCGACGGGCAGGGAGTTATGGCTACACCTTC.

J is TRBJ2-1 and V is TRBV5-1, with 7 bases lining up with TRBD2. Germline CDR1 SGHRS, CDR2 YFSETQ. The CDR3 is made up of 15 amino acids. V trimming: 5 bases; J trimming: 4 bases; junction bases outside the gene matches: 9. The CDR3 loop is CASRLEGTTYNEQFF. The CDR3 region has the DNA TGCGCCAGCAGGCTCGAGGGGACTACTTACAATGAGCAGTTCTTC.

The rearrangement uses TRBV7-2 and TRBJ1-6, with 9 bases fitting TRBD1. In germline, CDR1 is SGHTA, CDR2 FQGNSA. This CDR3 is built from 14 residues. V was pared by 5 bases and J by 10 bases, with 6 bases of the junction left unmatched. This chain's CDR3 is CASSLGQGESPLHF. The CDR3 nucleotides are TGTGCCAGCAGCCTGGGACAGGGAGAGTCACCCCTCCACTTT.

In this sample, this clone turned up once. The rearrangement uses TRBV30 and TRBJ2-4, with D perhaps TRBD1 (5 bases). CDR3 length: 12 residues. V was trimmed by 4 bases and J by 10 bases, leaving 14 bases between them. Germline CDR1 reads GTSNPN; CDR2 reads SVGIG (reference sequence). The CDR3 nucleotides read TGTGCCTGGATTGTGGGATCAGGGATTCAGTACTTC. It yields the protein CAWIVGSGIQYF.

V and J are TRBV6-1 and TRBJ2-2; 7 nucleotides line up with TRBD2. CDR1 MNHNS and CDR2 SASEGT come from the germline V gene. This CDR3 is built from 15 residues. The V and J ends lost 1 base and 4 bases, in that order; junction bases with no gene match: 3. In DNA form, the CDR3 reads TGTGCCAGCAGTGAAGGCGGGAGCTTCACCGGGGAGCTGTTTTTT. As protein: CASSEGGSFTGELFF.

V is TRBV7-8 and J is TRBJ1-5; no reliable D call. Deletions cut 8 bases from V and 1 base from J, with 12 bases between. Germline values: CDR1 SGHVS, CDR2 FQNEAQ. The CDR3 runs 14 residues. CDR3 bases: TGTGCCAGCGAGAGCGGGATAAGCAATCAGCCCCAGCATTTT. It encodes CASESGISNQPQHF.

This CDR3 is CASSPRLVETGELFF. In DNA, the CDR3 is TGTGCCAGCAGCCCCAGACTAGTAGAGACCGGGGAGCTGTTTTTT. The V call is TRBV7-2, the J call TRBJ2-2, with D possibly matching TRBD2 (6 bases). CDR3 length: 15 residues. CDR1 is SGHTA and CDR2 is FQGNSA in the germline V gene. Trimming removed 5 bases from V and 5 bases from J, with 15 bases in between.

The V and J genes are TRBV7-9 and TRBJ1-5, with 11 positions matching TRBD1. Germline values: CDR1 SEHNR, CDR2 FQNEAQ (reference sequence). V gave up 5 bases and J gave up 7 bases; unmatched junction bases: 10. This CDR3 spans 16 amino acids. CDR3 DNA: TGTGCCAGCAGCCTGACCGGGACAGGGGGAAGGCAGCCCCAGCATTTT. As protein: CASSLTGTGGRQPQHF.

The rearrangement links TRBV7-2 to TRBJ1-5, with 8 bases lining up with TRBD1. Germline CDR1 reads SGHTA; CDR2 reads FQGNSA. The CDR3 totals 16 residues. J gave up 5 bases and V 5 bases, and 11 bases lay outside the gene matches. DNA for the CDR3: TGTGCCAGCAGCGCCTCGACAGGGGTCTGGGATCAGCCCCAGCATTTT. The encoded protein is CASSASTGVWDQPQHF. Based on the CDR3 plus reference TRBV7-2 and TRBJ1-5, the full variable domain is GAGVSQSPSNKVTEKGKDVELRCDPISGHTALYWYRQSLGQGLEFLIYFQGNSAPDKSGLPSDRFSAERTGGSVSTLTIQRTQQEDSAVYLCASSASTGVWDQPQHFGDGTRLSIL.

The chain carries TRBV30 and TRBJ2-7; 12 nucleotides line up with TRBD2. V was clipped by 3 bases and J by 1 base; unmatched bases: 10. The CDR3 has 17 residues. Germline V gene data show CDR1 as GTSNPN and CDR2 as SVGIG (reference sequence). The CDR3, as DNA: TGTGCCTGGAGCGCCGGGACTAGCGGGTACGGATCCTACGAGCAGTACTTC. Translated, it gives CAWSAGTSGYGSYEQYF.

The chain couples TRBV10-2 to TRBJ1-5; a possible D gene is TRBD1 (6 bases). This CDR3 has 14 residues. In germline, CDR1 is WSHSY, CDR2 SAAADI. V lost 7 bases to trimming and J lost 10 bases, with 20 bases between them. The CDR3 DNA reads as TGCGCCAGCACCTCGGATAGTTCAGGGACACCCCAGCATTTT. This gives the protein CASTSDSSGTPQHF.

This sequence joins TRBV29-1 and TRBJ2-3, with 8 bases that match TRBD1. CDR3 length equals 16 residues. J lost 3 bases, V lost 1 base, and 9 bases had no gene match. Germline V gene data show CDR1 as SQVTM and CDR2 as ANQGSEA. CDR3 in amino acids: CSVEGSVTGGTDTQYF. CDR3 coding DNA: TGCAGCGTTGAAGGCTCCGTTACAGGGGGAACAGATACGCAGTATTTT.

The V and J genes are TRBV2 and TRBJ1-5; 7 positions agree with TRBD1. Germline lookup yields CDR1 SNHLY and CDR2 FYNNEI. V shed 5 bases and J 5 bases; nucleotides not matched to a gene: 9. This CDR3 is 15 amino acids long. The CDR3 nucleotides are TGTGCCAGCAGTCGCCGGGACAGTTGGGATCAGCCCCAGCATTTT. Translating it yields CASSRRDSWDQPQHF.

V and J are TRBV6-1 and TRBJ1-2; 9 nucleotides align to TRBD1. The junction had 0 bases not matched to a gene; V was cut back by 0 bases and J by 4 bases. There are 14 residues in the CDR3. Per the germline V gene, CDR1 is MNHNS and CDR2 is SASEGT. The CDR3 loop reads CASSEATGGYGYTF. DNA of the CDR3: TGTGCCAGCAGTGAAGCGACAGGGGGCTATGGCTACACCTTC.

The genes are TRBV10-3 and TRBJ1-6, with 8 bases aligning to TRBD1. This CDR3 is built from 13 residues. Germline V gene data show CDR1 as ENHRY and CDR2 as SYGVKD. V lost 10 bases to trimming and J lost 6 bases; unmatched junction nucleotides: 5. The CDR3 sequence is CATTGTGNSPLHF. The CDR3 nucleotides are TGTGCCACCACCGGGACAGGTAATTCACCCCTCCACTTT.

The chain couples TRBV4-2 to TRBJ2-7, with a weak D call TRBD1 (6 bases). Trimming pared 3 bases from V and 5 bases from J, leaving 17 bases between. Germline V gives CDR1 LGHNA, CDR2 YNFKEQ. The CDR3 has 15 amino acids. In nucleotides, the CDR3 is TGTGCCAGCAGCCAGACCACAGGGAGATACCACGAGCAGTACTTC. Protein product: CASSQTTGRYHEQYF.

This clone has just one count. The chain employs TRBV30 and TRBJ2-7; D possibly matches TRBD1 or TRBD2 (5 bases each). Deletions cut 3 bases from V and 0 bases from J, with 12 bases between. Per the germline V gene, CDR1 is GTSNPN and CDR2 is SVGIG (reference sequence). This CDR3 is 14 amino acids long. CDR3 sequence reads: CAWRNSGASYEQYF. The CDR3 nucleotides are TGTGCCTGGAGAAACTCCGGGGCCTCCTACGAGCAGTACTTC.

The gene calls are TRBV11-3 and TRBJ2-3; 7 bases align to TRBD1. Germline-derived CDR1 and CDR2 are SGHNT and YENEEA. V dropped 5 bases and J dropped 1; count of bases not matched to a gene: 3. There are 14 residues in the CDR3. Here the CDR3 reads CASSPGQGTDTQYF. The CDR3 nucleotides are TGTGCCAGCAGCCCTGGACAGGGCACAGATACGCAGTATTTT.

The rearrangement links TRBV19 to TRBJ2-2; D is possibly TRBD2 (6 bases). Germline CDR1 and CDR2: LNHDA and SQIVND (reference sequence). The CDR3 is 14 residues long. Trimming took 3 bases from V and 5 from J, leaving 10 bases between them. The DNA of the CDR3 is TGTGCCAGTAGTATGGGGGGAGAAACCGGGGAGCTGTTTTTT. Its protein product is CASSMGGETGELFF.

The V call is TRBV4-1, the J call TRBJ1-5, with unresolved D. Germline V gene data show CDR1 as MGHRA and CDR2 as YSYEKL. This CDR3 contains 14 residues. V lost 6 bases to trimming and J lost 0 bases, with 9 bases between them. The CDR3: CASSREISNQPQHF. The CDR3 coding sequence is TGCGCCAGCAGTCGAGAGATTAGCAATCAGCCCCAGCATTTT.

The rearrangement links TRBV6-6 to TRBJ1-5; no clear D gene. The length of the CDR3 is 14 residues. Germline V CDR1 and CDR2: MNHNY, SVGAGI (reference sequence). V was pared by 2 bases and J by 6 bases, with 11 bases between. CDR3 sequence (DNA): TGTGCCAGCAGTTACCCGGGAGTAAGTCAGCCCCAGCATTTT. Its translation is CASSYPGVSQPQHF.